The T cell receptor beta chain described here comes from a study of blood T cell repertoires in COVID-19. Study in general: T cells, B-cell-depleted T cells, or PBMCs provided the cDNA or gDNA that served as material.

The repertoire was sequenced with immunoSEQ multiplex PCR; TCRdb's copy has only in-frame clones and lacks some. The table lists fewer than 180,000 clones, 86% of them singletons. CDR3 length: 15 residues. J gave up 1 base and V 5 bases, and 8 bases lay outside the gene matches. Germline values: CDR1 SGHDN, CDR2 FVKESK. The specimen sequenced was peripheral blood. The TCR was taken from a man between 65 and 85 years old with acute or convalescent COVID-19. This rearrangement joins TRBV14 to TRBJ2-7; TRBD1 matches at 7 bases. CDR3 bases: TGTGCCAGCAGCTTAGGACAGGCTGTTTCCTACGAGCAGTACTTC. The encoded protein is CASSLGQAVSYEQYF.